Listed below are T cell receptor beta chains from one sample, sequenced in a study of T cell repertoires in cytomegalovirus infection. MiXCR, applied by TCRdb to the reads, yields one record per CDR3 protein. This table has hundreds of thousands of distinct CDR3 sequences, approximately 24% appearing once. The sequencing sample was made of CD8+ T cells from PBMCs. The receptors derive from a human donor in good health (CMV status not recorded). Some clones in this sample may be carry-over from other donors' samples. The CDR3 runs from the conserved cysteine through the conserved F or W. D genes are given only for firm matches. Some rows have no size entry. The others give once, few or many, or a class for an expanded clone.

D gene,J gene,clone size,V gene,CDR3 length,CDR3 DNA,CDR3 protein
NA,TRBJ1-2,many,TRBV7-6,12,TGTGCCAGCAGCCCAGGGAGAGGGGGCTACACCTTC,CASSPGRGGYTF
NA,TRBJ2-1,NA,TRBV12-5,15,TGTGCTAGTCCCCCGGGATTCATATACACCCATGAGCAGTTCTTC,CASPPGFIYTHEQFF
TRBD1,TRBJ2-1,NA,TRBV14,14,TGTGCCAGCAGCCCCCAAGGACAGGGCTATGAGCAGTTCTTC,CASSPQGQGYEQFF
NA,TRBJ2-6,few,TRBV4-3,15,TGCGCCAGCAGCCAAGTAGGCTCTGGGGCCAACGTCCTGACTTTC,CASSQVGSGANVLTF
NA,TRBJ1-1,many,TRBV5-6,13,TGTGCCAGCAGTCCAGTCGCGAACACTGAAGCTTTCTTT,CASSPVANTEAFF
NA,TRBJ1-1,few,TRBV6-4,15,TGTGCCAGCAGTGACTCGAATCGGGGGAACACTGAAGCTTTCTTT,CASSDSNRGNTEAFF
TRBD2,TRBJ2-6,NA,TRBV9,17,TGTGCCAGCAGGGAGGCGGGGGGGCCTGCCGGGGCCAACGTCCTGACTTTC,CASREAGGPAGANVLTF
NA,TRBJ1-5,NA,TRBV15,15,TGTGCCACCAGCAGAGATCGCGGGGTTCGACAGCCCCAGCATTTT,CATSRDRGVRQPQHF
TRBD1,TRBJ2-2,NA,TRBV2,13,TGTGCCGCCCTTAGGGGGCCCACCGGGGAGCTGTTTTTT,CAALRGPTGELFF
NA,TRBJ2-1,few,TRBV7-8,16,TGTGCCAGCAGCCCCGGGTCAGGGAGCTCCTACAATGAGCAGTTCTTC,CASSPGSGSSYNEQFF
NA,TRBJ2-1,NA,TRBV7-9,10,TGTGCCAGCAGCGCTTGGGAGCAGTTCTTC,CASSAWEQFF
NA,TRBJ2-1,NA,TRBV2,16,TGTGCCAGCAGTGAAGCGCTTGGAGGGGGTTACAATGAGCAGTTCTTC,CASSEALGGGYNEQFF
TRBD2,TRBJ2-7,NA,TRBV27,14,TGTGCCAGCAGCACCGGGACTAGCGGATCTGAGCAGTACTTC,CASSTGTSGSEQYF
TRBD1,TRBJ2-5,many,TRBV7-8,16,TGTGCCAGCAGCCCCCGAGGACAGGGCTACCAAGAGACCCAGTACTTC,CASSPRGQGYQETQYF
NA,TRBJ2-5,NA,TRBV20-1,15,TGCAGTGCTAGAAATGAGTCTCCACTGGGGGAGACCCAGTACTTC,CSARNESPLGETQYF
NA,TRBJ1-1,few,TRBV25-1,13,TGTGCCAGCAGAGGCAGGGAGAACACTGAAGCTTTCTTT,CASRGRENTEAFF
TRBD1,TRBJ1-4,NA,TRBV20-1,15,TGCAGTGCCATCGTGGCCGGGACAGGGATTGAAAAACTGTTTTTT,CSAIVAGTGIEKLFF
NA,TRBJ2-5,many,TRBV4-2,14,TGTGCCAGCAGCCAGGGACACCGGAGAGAGACCCAGTACTTC,CASSQGHRRETQYF
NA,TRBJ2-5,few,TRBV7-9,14,TGTGCCAGCAGCTTCTGGGAAGACCAAGAGACCCAGTACTTC,CASSFWEDQETQYF
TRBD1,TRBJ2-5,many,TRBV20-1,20,TGCAGTGCTCAAGGGACAGAGAAGTTTAACCTCGTAACCCCAAGAGAGACCCAGTACTTC,CSAQGTEKFNLVTPRETQYF
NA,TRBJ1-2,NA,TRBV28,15,TGTGCCAGCAGTTTTTCTGCCTACCTTAAGTATGGCTACACCTTC,CASSFSAYLKYGYTF
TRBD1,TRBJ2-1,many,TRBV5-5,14,TGTGCCAGCATCCTACAGGGGCGAGACAATGAGCAGTTCTTC,CASILQGRDNEQFF
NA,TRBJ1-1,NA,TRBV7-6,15,TGTGCCAGCAGCTTACAGCAGGGGCGGGACACTGAAGCTTTCTTT,CASSLQQGRDTEAFF